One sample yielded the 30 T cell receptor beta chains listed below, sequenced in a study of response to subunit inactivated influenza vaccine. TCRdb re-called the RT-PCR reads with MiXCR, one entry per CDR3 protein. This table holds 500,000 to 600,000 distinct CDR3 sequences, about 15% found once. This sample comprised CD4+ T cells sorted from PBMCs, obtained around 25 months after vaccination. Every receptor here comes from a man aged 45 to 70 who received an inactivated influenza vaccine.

The CDR3 protein is CASSHLRGAGETQYF. As DNA, the CDR3 is TGCGCCAGCAGCCACCTCCGGGGAGCGGGGGAGACCCAGTACTTC. The rearrangement joins TRBV4-3 to TRBJ2-5; 7 bases match TRBD2. The germline V gene has CDR1 LGHNA and CDR2 YSLEER. The junction had 9 bases not matched to a gene; V was cut back by 3 bases and J by 5 bases. The CDR3 is 15 residues long.

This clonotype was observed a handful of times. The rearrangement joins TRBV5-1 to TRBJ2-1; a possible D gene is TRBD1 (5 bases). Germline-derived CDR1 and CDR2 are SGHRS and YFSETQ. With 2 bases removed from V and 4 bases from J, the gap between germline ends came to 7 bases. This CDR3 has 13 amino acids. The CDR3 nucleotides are TGCGCCAGCAGCTTTAAGGGGTACAATGAGCAGTTCTTC. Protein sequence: CASSFKGYNEQFF.

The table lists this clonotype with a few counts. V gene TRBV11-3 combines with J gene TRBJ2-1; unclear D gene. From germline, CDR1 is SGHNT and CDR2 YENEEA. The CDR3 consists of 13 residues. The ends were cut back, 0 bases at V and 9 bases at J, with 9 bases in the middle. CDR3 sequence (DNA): TGTGCCAGCAGCTTAGATCGGAGTCGTGAGCAGTTCTTC. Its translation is CASSLDRSREQFF. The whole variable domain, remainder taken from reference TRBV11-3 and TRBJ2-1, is EAGVVQSPRYKIIEKKQPVAFWCNPISGHNTLYWYLQNLGQGPELLIRYENEEAVDDSQLPKDRFSAERLKGVDSTLKIQPAELGDSAVYLCASSLDRSREQFFGPGTRLTVL.

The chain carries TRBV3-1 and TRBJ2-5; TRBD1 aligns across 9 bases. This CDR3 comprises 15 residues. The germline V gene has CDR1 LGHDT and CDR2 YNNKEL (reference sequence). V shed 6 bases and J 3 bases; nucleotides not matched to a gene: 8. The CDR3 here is CASSYPGQGKETQYF. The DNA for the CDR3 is TGTGCCAGCAGTTACCCGGGACAGGGCAAAGAGACCCAGTACTTC.

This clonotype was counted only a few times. This CDR3 reads CASSLLEGYPGNTIYF. In nucleotides, the CDR3 is TGTGCCAGCAGTTTACTCGAGGGATATCCTGGAAACACCATATATTTT. The chain has TRBV28 and TRBJ1-3; D remains unclear. This CDR3 region has 16 residues. With 2 bases removed from V and 2 bases from J, the gap between germline ends came to 13 bases. Germline V gene lookup returns CDR1 MDHEN and CDR2 SYDVKM.

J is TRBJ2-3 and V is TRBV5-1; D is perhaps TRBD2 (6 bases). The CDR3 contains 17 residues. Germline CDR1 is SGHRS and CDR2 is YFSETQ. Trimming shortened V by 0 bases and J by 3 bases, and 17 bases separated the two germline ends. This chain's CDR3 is CASSLAGGDVSTDTQYF. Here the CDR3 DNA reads TGCGCCAGCAGCTTGGCCGGGGGAGACGTCTCTACAGATACGCAGTATTTT.

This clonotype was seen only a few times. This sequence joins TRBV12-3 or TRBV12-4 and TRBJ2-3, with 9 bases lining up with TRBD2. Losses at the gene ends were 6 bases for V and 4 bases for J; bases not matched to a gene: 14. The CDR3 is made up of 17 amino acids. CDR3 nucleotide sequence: TGTGCCAGCAGCCACTCCCGGTCTAGCGGGACCGCAGATACGCAGTATTTT. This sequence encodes CASSHSRSSGTADTQYF.

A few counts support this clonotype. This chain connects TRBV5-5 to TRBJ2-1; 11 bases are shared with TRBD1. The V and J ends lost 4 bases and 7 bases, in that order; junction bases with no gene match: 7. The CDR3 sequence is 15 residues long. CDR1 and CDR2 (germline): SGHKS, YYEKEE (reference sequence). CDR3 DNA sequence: TGTGCCAGCAGCATAGGACAGGGGGCGAAAAATGAGCAGTTCTTC. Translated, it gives CASSIGQGAKNEQFF.

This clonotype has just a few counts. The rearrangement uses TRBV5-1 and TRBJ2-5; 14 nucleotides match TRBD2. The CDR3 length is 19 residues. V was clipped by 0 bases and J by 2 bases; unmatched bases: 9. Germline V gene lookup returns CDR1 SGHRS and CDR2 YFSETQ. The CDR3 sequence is CASSLAGTSGSWSQETQYF. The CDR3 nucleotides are TGCGCCAGCAGCTTGGCTGGGACTAGCGGGAGCTGGTCGCAAGAGACCCAGTACTTC.

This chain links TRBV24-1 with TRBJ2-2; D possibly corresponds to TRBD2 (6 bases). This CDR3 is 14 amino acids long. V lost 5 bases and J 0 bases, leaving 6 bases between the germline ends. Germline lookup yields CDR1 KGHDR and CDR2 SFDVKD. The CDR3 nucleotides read TGTGCCACCAGTGGGGGGGCGAACACCGGGGAGCTGTTTTTT. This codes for CATSGGANTGELFF.

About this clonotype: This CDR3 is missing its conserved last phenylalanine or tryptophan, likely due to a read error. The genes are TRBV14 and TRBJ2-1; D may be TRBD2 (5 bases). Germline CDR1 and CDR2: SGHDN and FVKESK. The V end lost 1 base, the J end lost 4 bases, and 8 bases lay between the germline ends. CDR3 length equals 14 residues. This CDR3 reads CASSQARGYNEQFS. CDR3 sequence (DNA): TGTGCCAGCAGCCAAGCTCGAGGGTACAATGAGCAGTTCTCC.

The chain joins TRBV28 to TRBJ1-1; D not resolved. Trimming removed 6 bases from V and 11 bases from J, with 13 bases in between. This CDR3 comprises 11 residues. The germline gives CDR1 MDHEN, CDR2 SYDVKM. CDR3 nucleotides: TGTGCCAGCAGAACCATGTGGGATGCTTTCTTT. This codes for CASRTMWDAFF.

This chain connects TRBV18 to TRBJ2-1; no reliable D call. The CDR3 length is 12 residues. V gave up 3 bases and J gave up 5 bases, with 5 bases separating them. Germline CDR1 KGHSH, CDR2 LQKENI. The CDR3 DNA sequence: TGTGCCAGCTCACCCATTAACAATGAGCAGTTCTTC. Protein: CASSPINNEQFF.

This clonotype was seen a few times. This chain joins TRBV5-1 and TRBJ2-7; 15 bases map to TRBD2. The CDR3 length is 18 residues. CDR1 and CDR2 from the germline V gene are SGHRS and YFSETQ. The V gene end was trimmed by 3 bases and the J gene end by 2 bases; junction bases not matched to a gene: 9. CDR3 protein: CASSSGLAGGPIPYEQYF. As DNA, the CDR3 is TGCGCCAGCAGCTCGGGACTAGCGGGAGGCCCCATACCCTACGAGCAGTACTTC. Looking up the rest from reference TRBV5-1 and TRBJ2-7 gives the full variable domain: KAGVTQTPRYLIKTRGQQVTLSCSPISGHRSVSWYQQTPGQGLQFLFEYFSETQRNKGNFPGRFSGRQFSNSRSEMNVSTLELGDSALYLCASSSGLAGGPIPYEQYFGPGTRLTVT.

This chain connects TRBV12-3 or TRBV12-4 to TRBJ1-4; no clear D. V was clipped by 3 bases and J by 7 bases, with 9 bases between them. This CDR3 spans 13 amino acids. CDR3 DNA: TGTGCCAGCAGTTTGCTCAGTTTTGAAAAACTGTTTTTT. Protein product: CASSLLSFEKLFF.

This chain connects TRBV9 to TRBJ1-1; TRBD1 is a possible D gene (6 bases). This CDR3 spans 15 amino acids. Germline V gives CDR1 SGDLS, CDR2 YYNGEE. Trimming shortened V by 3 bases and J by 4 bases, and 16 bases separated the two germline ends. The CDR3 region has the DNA TGTGCCAGCAGCGCCCTACAGGGATCGGGCACTGAAGCTTTCTTT. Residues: CASSALQGSGTEAFF. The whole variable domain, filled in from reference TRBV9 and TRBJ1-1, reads DSGVTQTPKHLITATGQRVTLRCSPRSGDLSVYWYQQSLDQGLQFLIQYYNGEERAKGNILERFSAQQFPDLHSELNLSSLELGDSALYFCASSALQGSGTEAFFGQGTRLTVV.

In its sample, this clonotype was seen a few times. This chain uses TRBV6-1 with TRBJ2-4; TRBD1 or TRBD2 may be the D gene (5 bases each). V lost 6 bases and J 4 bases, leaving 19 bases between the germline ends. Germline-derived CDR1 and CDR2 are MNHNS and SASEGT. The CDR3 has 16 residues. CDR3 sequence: CASSPLSRDQKNIQYF. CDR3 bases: TGTGCCAGCAGCCCCCTTAGCCGGGACCAAAAAAACATTCAGTACTTC.

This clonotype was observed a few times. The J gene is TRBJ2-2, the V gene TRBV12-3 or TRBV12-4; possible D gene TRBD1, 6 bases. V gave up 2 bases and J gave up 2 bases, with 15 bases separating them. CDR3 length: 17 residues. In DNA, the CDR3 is TGTGCCAGCAGTTTACACCGTAACAGGGTAAACACCGGGGAGCTGTTTTTT. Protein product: CASSLHRNRVNTGELFF.

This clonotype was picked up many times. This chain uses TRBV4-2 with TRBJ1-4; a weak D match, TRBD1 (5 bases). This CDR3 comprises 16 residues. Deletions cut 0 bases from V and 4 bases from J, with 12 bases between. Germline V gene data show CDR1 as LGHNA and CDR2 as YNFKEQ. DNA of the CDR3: TGTGCCAGCAGCCAAGATCTTGGGACCCTTAATGAAAAACTGTTTTTT. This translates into CASSQDLGTLNEKLFF.

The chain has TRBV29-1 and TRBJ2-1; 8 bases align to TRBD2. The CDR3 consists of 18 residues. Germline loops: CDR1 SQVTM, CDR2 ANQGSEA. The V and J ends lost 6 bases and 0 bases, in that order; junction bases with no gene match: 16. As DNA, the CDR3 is TGCAGCGTACCCGGGGGGGGGACTAATCCTAGCTCCTACAATGAGCAGTTCTTC. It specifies CSVPGGGTNPSSYNEQFF.

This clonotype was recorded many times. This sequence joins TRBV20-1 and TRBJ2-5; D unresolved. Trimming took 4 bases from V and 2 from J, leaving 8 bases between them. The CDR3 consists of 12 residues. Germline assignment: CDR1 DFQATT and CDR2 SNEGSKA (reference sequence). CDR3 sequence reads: CSATGSQETQYF. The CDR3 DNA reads TGCAGTGCTACAGGCAGTCAAGAGACCCAGTACTTC.

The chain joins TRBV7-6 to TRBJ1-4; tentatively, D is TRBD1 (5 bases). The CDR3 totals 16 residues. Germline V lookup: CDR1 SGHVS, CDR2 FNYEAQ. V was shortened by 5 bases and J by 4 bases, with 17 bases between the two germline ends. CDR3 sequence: CASSPVGGALNEKLFF. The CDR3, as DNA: TGTGCCAGCAGCCCGGTAGGAGGGGCACTTAATGAAAAACTGTTTTTT.

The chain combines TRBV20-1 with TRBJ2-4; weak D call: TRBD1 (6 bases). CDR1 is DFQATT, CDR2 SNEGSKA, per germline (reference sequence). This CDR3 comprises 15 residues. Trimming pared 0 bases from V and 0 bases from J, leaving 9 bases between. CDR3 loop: CSARENRVAKNIQYF. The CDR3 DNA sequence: TGCAGTGCTAGAGAGAACAGGGTAGCCAAAAACATTCAGTACTTC.

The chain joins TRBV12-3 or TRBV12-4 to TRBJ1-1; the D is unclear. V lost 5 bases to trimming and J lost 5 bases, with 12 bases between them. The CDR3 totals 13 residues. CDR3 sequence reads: CASSPNSGTEAFF. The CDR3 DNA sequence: TGTGCCAGCAGTCCAAATAGTGGGACTGAAGCTTTCTTT.

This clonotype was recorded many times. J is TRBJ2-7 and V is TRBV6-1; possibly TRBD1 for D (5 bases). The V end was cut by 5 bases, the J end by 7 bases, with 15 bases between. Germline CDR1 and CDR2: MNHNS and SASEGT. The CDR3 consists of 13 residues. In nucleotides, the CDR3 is TGTGCCAGCAGTCTCGGCCAGGGTAAGGAGCAGTACTTC. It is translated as CASSLGQGKEQYF.

CDR3 DNA: TGTGCCAGCAGCCACGGGGATAAGAGGCACAATGAGCAGTTCTTC. Encoded protein: CASSHGDKRHNEQFF. The J gene is TRBJ2-1, the V gene TRBV3-1; a weak D match, TRBD2 (5 bases). This CDR3 has 15 amino acids. The germline CDR1 and CDR2 sequences are LGHDT and YNNKEL (reference sequence). The V end was cut by 3 bases, the J end by 5 bases, with 14 bases between.

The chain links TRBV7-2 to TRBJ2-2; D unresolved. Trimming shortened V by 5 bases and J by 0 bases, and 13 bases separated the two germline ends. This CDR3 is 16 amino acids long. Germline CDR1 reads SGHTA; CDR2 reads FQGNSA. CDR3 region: CASSLLVLANTGELFF. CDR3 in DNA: TGTGCCAGCAGCCTTCTAGTCCTGGCGAACACCGGGGAGCTGTTTTTT.

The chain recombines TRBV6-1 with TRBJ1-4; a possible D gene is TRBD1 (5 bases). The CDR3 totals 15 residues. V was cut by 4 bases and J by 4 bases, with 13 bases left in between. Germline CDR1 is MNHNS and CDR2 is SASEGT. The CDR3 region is CASSGGKGNNEKLFF. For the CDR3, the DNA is TGTGCCAGCAGTGGGGGCAAAGGGAATAATGAAAAACTGTTTTTT.

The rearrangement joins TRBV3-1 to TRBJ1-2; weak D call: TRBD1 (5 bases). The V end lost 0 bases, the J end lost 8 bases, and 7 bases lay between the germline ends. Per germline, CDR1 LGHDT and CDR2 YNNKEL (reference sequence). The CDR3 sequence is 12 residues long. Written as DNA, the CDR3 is TGTGCCAGCAGCCAAGAAGGGGTAGGCTACACCTTC. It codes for CASSQEGVGYTF.

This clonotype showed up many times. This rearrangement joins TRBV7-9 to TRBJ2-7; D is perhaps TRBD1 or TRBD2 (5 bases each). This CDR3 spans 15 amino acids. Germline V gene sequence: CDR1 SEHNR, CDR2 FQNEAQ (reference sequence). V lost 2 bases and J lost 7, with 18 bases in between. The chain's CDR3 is CASSLLGTSLGEQYF. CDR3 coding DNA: TGTGCCAGCAGCTTATTAGGGACGTCCTTGGGGGAGCAGTACTTC.